Presented here are 6 T cell receptor beta chains from one specimen sequenced in a study of identical twins. TCRdb called the 5' RACE reads again in MiXCR, with one record for every CDR3 protein. The sample lists 690,000 or so distinct CDR3 sequences, 8% to 9% seen once, with 0.98% in the top ten. The sample was also linked to a second study, of yellow fever vaccine responses in identical twins.

The sequenced sample was PBMCs. These receptors originate from a young woman in good health.

This clonotype was seen repeatedly, ten times or more. The V gene is TRBV29-1, the J gene TRBJ2-3; 16 bases agree with TRBD2. The CDR3 spans 17 residues. J was trimmed by 2 bases and V by 4 bases; bases with no gene match: 6. CDR1 and CDR2 (germline): SQVTM, ANQGSEA. CDR3 loop: CSVGGLAGGLVTDTQYF. CDR3 DNA sequence: TGCAGCGTTGGGGGACTAGCGGGGGGGCTAGTCACAGATACGCAGTATTTT.

This clonotype was recorded a few times. The rearrangement links TRBV7-8 to TRBJ2-3; 7 bases are a match to TRBD1. The CDR3 totals 16 residues. In germline, CDR1 is SGHVS, CDR2 FQNEAQ. V dropped 2 bases and J dropped 1; count of bases not matched to a gene: 6. The CDR3 here is CASSLRGGRGTDTQYF. CDR3 DNA: TGTGCCAGCAGCTTAAGAGGGGGCCGGGGCACAGATACGCAGTATTTT.

This clonotype has a handful of counts. DNA for the CDR3: TGCACCAGCAGCCCTAGGACAGGGACGGGCGAGCAGTACTTC. Translating it yields CTSSPRTGTGEQYF. The rearrangement joins TRBV1 to TRBJ2-7; TRBD1 reflects the table's D call only, with no check against the DNA. TRBV1 is annotated as a pseudogene. This CDR3 region has 14 residues.

This clonotype came up a few times. The chain uses TRBV24-1 and TRBJ1-1, with a possible D match to TRBD1 (6 bases). The germline V and J ends were trimmed by 7 bases and 4 bases, with 15 bases remaining between them. CDR1 and CDR2 from the germline V gene are KGHDR and SFDVKD. This CDR3 spans 14 amino acids. As DNA, the CDR3 is TGTGCCACCAGATCGGGGGGCGGGGGCACTGAAGCTTTCTTT. It yields the protein CATRSGGGGTEAFF.

The rearrangement uses TRBV7-8 and TRBJ1-6; D possibly corresponds to TRBD1 (5 bases). CDR1 is SGHVS and CDR2 is FQNEAQ in the germline V gene. CDR3 size: 18 residues. Deletions cut 2 bases from V and 10 bases from J, with 24 bases between. The CDR3 DNA follows: TGTGCCAGCAGCTTACCGGGAAGATTTGCAGGGAACCACTCACCCCTCCACTTT. As protein: CASSLPGRFAGNHSPLHF.

Only a few counts were recorded for this clonotype. This chain connects TRBV29-1 to TRBJ2-2; 9 positions agree with TRBD2. CDR1 SQVTM and CDR2 ANQGSEA come from the germline V gene. The CDR3 has 16 amino acids. Trimming at V came to 4 bases and at J to 2 bases, leaving 8 bases not matched to a gene. CDR3 region: CSVAAGGLPNTGELFF. The DNA of the CDR3 is TGCAGCGTTGCAGCGGGAGGACTCCCCAACACCGGGGAGCTGTTTTTT.